This is a list of T cell receptor beta chains from one sample in a study of shared clonotypes between healthy human individuals. Only in-frame clones appear in the TCRdb table, and some are missing; sequencing was by immunoSEQ multiplex PCR. The sample has a few million clones, 90% to 96% seen once. Sequenced input: naive CD4+ T cells sorted from blood. Source of these receptors: a man younger than 35 in good health. Each CDR3 is given with its conserved first and last residue. The order of the fields is clone size, J gene, D gene, V gene, CDR3 DNA, CDR3 protein. D genes are given only for firm matches. Rows give clone size only sometimes, using once, few, many, or a class for an expanded clone.

clone_size: .; j_call: TRBJ1-5; d_call: .; v_call: TRBV4-2; cdr3_nt: TGTGCCAGCAGCCAAGATGCGGGGGCGCGTCAGCCCCAGCATTTT; cdr3_aa: CASSQDAGARQPQHF
clone_size: .; j_call: TRBJ2-1; d_call: TRBD2; v_call: TRBV19; cdr3_nt: TGTGCCAGTAGTAACAAAGGGACTAGCGGCTACAATGAGCAGTTCTTC; cdr3_aa: CASSNKGTSGYNEQFF
clone_size: .; j_call: TRBJ1-5; d_call: TRBD1; v_call: TRBV5-6; cdr3_nt: TGTGCCAGCAGCTTGCAGGGGGTCGGGAGCAATCAGCCCCAGCATTTT; cdr3_aa: CASSLQGVGSNQPQHF
clone_size: .; j_call: TRBJ2-7; d_call: TRBD1; v_call: TRBV7-9; cdr3_nt: TGTGCCAGCAGCCCCGCCAATTTGGGACAGGGGGCGCGGGAGCAGTACTTC; cdr3_aa: CASSPANLGQGAREQYF
clone_size: once; j_call: TRBJ2-1; d_call: TRBD2; v_call: TRBV5-1; cdr3_nt: TGCGCCAGCAGCTTGAGAGCGGGAGGGATTGTCGATGAGCAGTTCTTC; cdr3_aa: CASSLRAGGIVDEQFF
clone_size: .; j_call: TRBJ1-2; d_call: TRBD1; v_call: TRBV7-9; cdr3_nt: TGTGCCAGCAGCCGGGACAGGTTGGGCGGCTACACCTTC; cdr3_aa: CASSRDRLGGYTF
clone_size: .; j_call: TRBJ2-4; d_call: .; v_call: TRBV7-6; cdr3_nt: TGTGCCAGCAGCTTAGGTCCGGGGGCCACCAAAAACATTCAGTACTTC; cdr3_aa: CASSLGPGATKNIQYF
clone_size: .; j_call: TRBJ1-5; d_call: .; v_call: TRBV6-6; cdr3_nt: TGTGCCAGCAGTTACTCGAGACTCGGCAATCAGCCCCAGCATTTT; cdr3_aa: CASSYSRLGNQPQHF
clone_size: .; j_call: TRBJ1-4; d_call: TRBD1; v_call: TRBV4-2; cdr3_nt: TGTGCCAGCAGCCCGACAGGGAGAGAGAATGAAAAACTGTTTTTT; cdr3_aa: CASSPTGRENEKLFF
clone_size: .; j_call: TRBJ2-7; d_call: .; v_call: TRBV10-3; cdr3_nt: TGTGCCATCTCTGTAGCGTACGAGCAGTACTTC; cdr3_aa: CAISVAYEQYF
clone_size: .; j_call: TRBJ2-7; d_call: .; v_call: TRBV27; cdr3_nt: TGTGCCAGTAGGACCCCCGGGATCTACGAGCAGTACTTC; cdr3_aa: CASRTPGIYEQYF
clone_size: .; j_call: TRBJ2-2; d_call: .; v_call: TRBV19; cdr3_nt: TGTGCCAGTAGTATAGGACAGTCCACCGGGGAGCTGTTTTTT; cdr3_aa: CASSIGQSTGELFF
clone_size: .; j_call: TRBJ2-2; d_call: .; v_call: TRBV2; cdr3_nt: TGTGCCAGCAGGTCGGGGAACACCGGGGAGCTGTTTTTT; cdr3_aa: CASRSGNTGELFF
clone_size: .; j_call: TRBJ1-4; d_call: TRBD1; v_call: TRBV10-3; cdr3_nt: TGTGCCATCAGTGCCGTTGGGACAGGGGGCCGTACAACAACTAATGAAAAACTGTTTTTT; cdr3_aa: CAISAVGTGGRTTTNEKLFF
clone_size: .; j_call: TRBJ2-7; d_call: .; v_call: TRBV5-1; cdr3_nt: TGCGCCAGCAGCTTGCAGGGCAGCCCCTACGAGCAGTACTTC; cdr3_aa: CASSLQGSPYEQYF
clone_size: .; j_call: TRBJ2-5; d_call: TRBD1; v_call: TRBV19; cdr3_nt: TGTGCCAGTAGTGGGGGACAGAAGAATTCAGAGACCCAGTACTTC; cdr3_aa: CASSGGQKNSETQYF
clone_size: .; j_call: TRBJ1-1; d_call: .; v_call: TRBV28; cdr3_nt: TGTGCCAGCAGTTTAGACTTGGGACAAGTGAACACTGAAGCTTTCTTT; cdr3_aa: CASSLDLGQVNTEAFF
clone_size: .; j_call: TRBJ1-5; d_call: .; v_call: TRBV9; cdr3_nt: TGTGCCAGCAGCGTAGGGCCCTCATACAATCAGCCCCAGCATTTT; cdr3_aa: CASSVGPSYNQPQHF
clone_size: .; j_call: TRBJ1-2; d_call: TRBD1; v_call: TRBV7-9; cdr3_nt: TGTGCCAGCAGTATATTCTCCGGGACAGGAGGCGGGAGCTATGGCTACACCTTC; cdr3_aa: CASSIFSGTGGGSYGYTF
clone_size: .; j_call: TRBJ2-7; d_call: .; v_call: TRBV10-3; cdr3_nt: TGTGCCATCAGTGAGTCAGGGACGGACTACGAGCAGTACTTC; cdr3_aa: CAISESGTDYEQYF
clone_size: .; j_call: TRBJ2-3; d_call: .; v_call: TRBV7-9; cdr3_nt: TGTGCCAGCAGCTTAAGTAGTACAGATACGCAGTATTTT; cdr3_aa: CASSLSSTDTQYF
clone_size: .; j_call: TRBJ2-2; d_call: TRBD2; v_call: TRBV15; cdr3_nt: TGTGCCACCAGCAGAGGACTAGCGGGAACCGGGGAGCTGTTTTTT; cdr3_aa: CATSRGLAGTGELFF
clone_size: .; j_call: TRBJ1-1; d_call: .; v_call: TRBV27; cdr3_nt: TGTGCCAGCAGCCGAACGGCAACAGGGAGCACTGAAGCTTTCTTT; cdr3_aa: CASSRTATGSTEAFF
clone_size: .; j_call: TRBJ2-3; d_call: .; v_call: TRBV5-5; cdr3_nt: TGTGCCAGCAGCTTGGACGCTCGAGATACGCAGTATTTT; cdr3_aa: CASSLDARDTQYF
clone_size: .; j_call: TRBJ2-5; d_call: .; v_call: TRBV2; cdr3_nt: TGTGCCAGCAGTCAGGGTTGGGAGACCCAGTACTTC; cdr3_aa: CASSQGWETQYF
clone_size: .; j_call: TRBJ2-5; d_call: TRBD1; v_call: TRBV6-1; cdr3_nt: TGTGCCAGCAGTGAATCTAGGGGGCGAGAGACCCAGTACTTC; cdr3_aa: CASSESRGRETQYF
clone_size: many; j_call: TRBJ2-7; d_call: TRBD2; v_call: TRBV19; cdr3_nt: TGTGCCAGTAGAGAAGGACTAGCGGGGGGAGAGCAGTACTTC; cdr3_aa: CASREGLAGGEQYF
clone_size: .; j_call: TRBJ1-3; d_call: .; v_call: TRBV10-3; cdr3_nt: TGTGCCATCAGTGACAATACAGGCAGTGGAAACACCATATATTTT; cdr3_aa: CAISDNTGSGNTIYF
clone_size: .; j_call: TRBJ2-3; d_call: .; v_call: TRBV19; cdr3_nt: TGTGCCACCAGTTGGAGGACGGACAGCACAGATACGCAGTATTTT; cdr3_aa: CATSWRTDSTDTQYF
clone_size: .; j_call: TRBJ1-2; d_call: TRBD1; v_call: TRBV15; cdr3_nt: TGTGCCACCAGCGGGGGACAGGGGGCGCGCGATGGCTACACCTTC; cdr3_aa: CATSGGQGARDGYTF
clone_size: .; j_call: TRBJ1-3; d_call: .; v_call: TRBV4-1; cdr3_nt: TGCGCCAGCAGCCCTGGGGGGCTGCAGGGAAACACCATATATTTT; cdr3_aa: CASSPGGLQGNTIYF
clone_size: .; j_call: TRBJ2-2; d_call: .; v_call: TRBV7-6; cdr3_nt: TGTGCCAGCAGCTTAGTAACAGGCGCAAACACCGGGGAGCTGTTTTTT; cdr3_aa: CASSLVTGANTGELFF
clone_size: .; j_call: TRBJ2-1; d_call: TRBD2; v_call: TRBV10-3; cdr3_nt: TGTGCCATCGGGACTAGCGGGGGTGAGGACAATGAGCAGTTCTTC; cdr3_aa: CAIGTSGGEDNEQFF
clone_size: .; j_call: TRBJ2-5; d_call: .; v_call: TRBV19; cdr3_nt: TGTGCCAGTAGCAAACAGGAGGTAGAGACCCAGTACTTC; cdr3_aa: CASSKQEVETQYF
clone_size: .; j_call: TRBJ2-3; d_call: TRBD2; v_call: TRBV4-2; cdr3_nt: TGTGCCAGCAGCCGGACTAGCACTGACACAGATACGCAGTATTTT; cdr3_aa: CASSRTSTDTDTQYF
clone_size: .; j_call: TRBJ2-1; d_call: TRBD1; v_call: TRBV11-3; cdr3_nt: TGTGCCAGCAGGGGACAGGGGGCGAATGAGCAGTTCTTC; cdr3_aa: CASRGQGANEQFF
clone_size: .; j_call: TRBJ2-5; d_call: .; v_call: TRBV20-1; cdr3_nt: TGCAGTGCTAGCACCCAAGAGACCCAGTACTTC; cdr3_aa: CSASTQETQYF
clone_size: .; j_call: TRBJ2-7; d_call: .; v_call: TRBV28; cdr3_nt: TGTGCCAGCAGTTCCGCCCCCTACGAGCAGTACTTC; cdr3_aa: CASSSAPYEQYF
clone_size: .; j_call: TRBJ1-1; d_call: .; v_call: TRBV29-1; cdr3_nt: TGCAGCGTTGCTCAGGGTGGAACTGAAGCTTTCTTT; cdr3_aa: CSVAQGGTEAFF
clone_size: .; j_call: TRBJ1-5; d_call: TRBD1; v_call: TRBV15; cdr3_nt: TGTGCCACCAGCAGGACCCCAGGGGGAAGCAATCAGCCCCAGCATTTT; cdr3_aa: CATSRTPGGSNQPQHF
clone_size: .; j_call: TRBJ1-5; d_call: .; v_call: TRBV6-1; cdr3_nt: TGTGCCAGCACGCGGCTAAGCAATCAGCCCCAGCATTTT; cdr3_aa: CASTRLSNQPQHF
clone_size: .; j_call: TRBJ2-2; d_call: .; v_call: TRBV6-4; cdr3_nt: TGTGCCAGCCGACCCCAGGACACCGGGGAGCTGTTTTTT; cdr3_aa: CASRPQDTGELFF
clone_size: .; j_call: TRBJ1-4; d_call: .; v_call: TRBV5-6; cdr3_nt: TGTGCCAGCAGCTTTTATGGGCTTAATGAAAAACTGTTTTTT; cdr3_aa: CASSFYGLNEKLFF
clone_size: .; j_call: TRBJ2-5; d_call: TRBD2; v_call: TRBV5-1; cdr3_nt: TGCGCCAGCAGCTCAGCGGGAAAAGAGACCCAGTACTTC; cdr3_aa: CASSSAGKETQYF
clone_size: .; j_call: TRBJ1-1; d_call: .; v_call: TRBV19; cdr3_nt: TGTGCCAGTAGCCCCGGAACAGATGAAGCTTTCTTT; cdr3_aa: CASSPGTDEAFF
clone_size: .; j_call: TRBJ1-2; d_call: TRBD1; v_call: TRBV11-2; cdr3_nt: TGTGCCAGCAGCAGTGCCGGGACAGGGTCTCTTGGGGGCTACACCTTC; cdr3_aa: CASSSAGTGSLGGYTF
clone_size: .; j_call: TRBJ1-2; d_call: .; v_call: TRBV5-6; cdr3_nt: TGTGCCAGCAGCTTGGGCAGGAGTCCATATGGCTACACCTTC; cdr3_aa: CASSLGRSPYGYTF
clone_size: once; j_call: TRBJ2-4; d_call: .; v_call: TRBV2; cdr3_nt: TGTGCCAGCACTCCGGGTACCGTCGTGGCCAAAAACATTCAGTACTTC; cdr3_aa: CASTPGTVVAKNIQYF
clone_size: .; j_call: TRBJ2-3; d_call: TRBD2; v_call: TRBV7-6; cdr3_nt: TGTGCCAGCAGCTCGCTCCCTATAGCGGGAGTAGGAGATACGCAGTATTTT; cdr3_aa: CASSSLPIAGVGDTQYF
clone_size: .; j_call: TRBJ2-3; d_call: TRBD2; v_call: TRBV25-1; cdr3_nt: TGTGCCAGCAGTAAACAACTAGGACTAGCGGGGGGAGATACGCAGTATTTT; cdr3_aa: CASSKQLGLAGGDTQYF
clone_size: .; j_call: TRBJ1-5; d_call: .; v_call: TRBV18; cdr3_nt: TGTGCCAGCTCACCATCAGGGGTTGGCAATCAGCCCCAGCATTTT; cdr3_aa: CASSPSGVGNQPQHF
clone_size: .; j_call: TRBJ1-1; d_call: .; v_call: TRBV30; cdr3_nt: TGTGCCTGGAGTACACAGGAAAGGGCTTTCTTT; cdr3_aa: CAWSTQERAFF
clone_size: .; j_call: TRBJ1-4; d_call: .; v_call: TRBV7-2; cdr3_nt: TGTGCCAGCAGCTTAGATGAGGTACCCAATGAAAAACTGTTTTTT; cdr3_aa: CASSLDEVPNEKLFF
clone_size: .; j_call: TRBJ2-7; d_call: .; v_call: TRBV10-3; cdr3_nt: TGTGCCATCAGTGGCAGCGGTAACTACGAGCAGTACTTC; cdr3_aa: CAISGSGNYEQYF